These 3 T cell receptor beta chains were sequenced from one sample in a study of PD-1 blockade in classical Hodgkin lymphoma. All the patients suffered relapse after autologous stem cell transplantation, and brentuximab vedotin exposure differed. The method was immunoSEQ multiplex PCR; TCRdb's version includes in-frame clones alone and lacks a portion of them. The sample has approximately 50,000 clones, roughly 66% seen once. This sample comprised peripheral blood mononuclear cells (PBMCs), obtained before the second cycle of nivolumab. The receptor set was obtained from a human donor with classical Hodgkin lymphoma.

CDR3: CASSVVGGDNSPLHF. The CDR3, as DNA: TGTGCCAGCAGCGTAGTTGGGGGGGACAATTCACCCCTCCACTTT. V and J are TRBV9 and TRBJ1-6; D possibly corresponds to TRBD1 (5 bases). Trimming shortened V by 0 bases and J by 7 bases, and 11 bases separated the two germline ends. The CDR3 consists of 15 residues. From germline, CDR1 is SGDLS and CDR2 YYNGEE.

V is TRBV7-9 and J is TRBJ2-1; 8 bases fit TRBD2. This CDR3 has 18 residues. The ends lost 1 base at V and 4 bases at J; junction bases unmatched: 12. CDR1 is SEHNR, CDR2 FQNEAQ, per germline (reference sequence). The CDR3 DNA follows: TGTGCCAGCAGCTTAGTGGTCTTGTTAGCGGGACTTTACAATGAGCAGTTCTTC. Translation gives CASSLVVLLAGLYNEQFF. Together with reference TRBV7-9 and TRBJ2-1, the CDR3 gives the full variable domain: DTGVSQNPRHKITKRGQNVTFRCDPISEHNRLYWYRQTLGQGPEFLTYFQNEAQLEKSRLLSDRFSAERPKGSFSTLEIQRTEQGDSAMYLCASSLVVLLAGLYNEQFFGPGTRLTVL.

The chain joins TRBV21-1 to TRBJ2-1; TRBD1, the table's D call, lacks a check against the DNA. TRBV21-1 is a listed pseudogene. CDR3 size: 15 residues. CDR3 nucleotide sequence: TGTGCCAGCATGAAAAGGGACAGGGTCCACAATGAGCAGTTCTTC. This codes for CASMKRDRVHNEQFF.